These T cell receptor beta chains were read from a single sample in a study of identical twins. One entry per CDR3 protein, called by TCRdb with MiXCR from the 5' RACE reads. The table shows 1.5 million to 2 million distinct CDR3 sequences, with roughly a third occurring only once. Input material: cord blood. The receptors come from a newborn girl in good health. The CDR3 runs from the conserved cysteine through the conserved F or W. Fields, in order: J gene, V gene, CDR3 protein.

J: TRBJ1-1; V: TRBV5-1; CDR3: CASSCGGGVSTEAFF
J: TRBJ1-6; V: TRBV6-4; CDR3: CASSERNNSPLHF
J: TRBJ2-5; V: TRBV4-2; CDR3: CASSQDGFSQETQYF
J: TRBJ1-1; V: TRBV7-2; CDR3: CASSLFWGDTEAFF
J: TRBJ1-5; V: TRBV4-2; CDR3: CASSQDALGRPQHF
J: TRBJ2-7; V: TRBV21-1; CDR3: CASSKAGDRNSYEQYF
J: TRBJ2-3; V: TRBV7-2; CDR3: CASSLTRHRSDTQYF
J: TRBJ2-5; V: TRBV7-6; CDR3: CASSLAGLAGGRETQYF
J: TRBJ2-1; V: TRBV28; CDR3: CASSRLSSGVSYNEQFF
J: TRBJ2-3; V: TRBV7-2; CDR3: CASSLVSGLAGGTDTQYF
J: TRBJ2-7; V: TRBV27; CDR3: CASRSSGRVREQYF
J: TRBJ1-1; V: TRBV12-3/TRBV12-4; CDR3: CASSLEHSEAFF
J: TRBJ2-7; V: TRBV5-1; CDR3: CASSLAAGGVYEQYF
J: TRBJ2-3; V: TRBV6-2/TRBV6-3; CDR3: CASSYLASRGTDTQYF
J: TRBJ2-7; V: TRBV10-3; CDR3: CAISGETGALYEQYF
J: TRBJ2-1; V: TRBV20-1; CDR3: CSARDLSGRAYEQFF
J: TRBJ2-3; V: TRBV3-1; CDR3: CASSHYGLAETDTQYF
J: TRBJ2-5; V: TRBV5-1; CDR3: CASSLISGGKETQYF
J: TRBJ2-7; V: TRBV10-3; CDR3: CAISDHDRDPYEQYF
J: TRBJ1-1; V: TRBV12-3/TRBV12-4; CDR3: CASGLQGGNTEAFF
J: TRBJ2-1; V: TRBV7-2; CDR3: CASSLPSGLADTYNEQFF
J: TRBJ2-1; V: TRBV4-2; CDR3: CASSEDGGASYNEQFF
J: TRBJ2-3; V: TRBV28; CDR3: CASRGTGWYF
J: .; V: TRBV29-1; CDR3: CSVGGDPAYEQYF
J: TRBJ1-2; V: TRBV4-1; CDR3: CASSQPRQGTGDYGYTF
J: TRBJ2-1; V: TRBV3-1; CDR3: CASSRAQKTGGIDEQFF
J: TRBJ1-5; V: TRBV19; CDR3: CASSIVSGQNQPQHF
J: TRBJ2-7; V: TRBV28; CDR3: CASNPAGALDEQYF
J: TRBJ1-2; V: TRBV2; CDR3: CAGSAGIFYGYTF
J: TRBJ2-3; V: TRBV6-1; CDR3: CASSVRGGRGTDTQYF
J: TRBJ2-5; V: TRBV7-2; CDR3: CASSLGGSGRSVGETQYF
J: TRBJ2-7; V: TRBV10-3; CDR3: CAISVAWGNNEQYF
J: TRBJ2-6; V: TRBV5-8; CDR3: CASSLPSVLTF
J: TRBJ2-7; V: TRBV27; CDR3: CASSFSGSGYNEQYF
J: TRBJ2-7; V: TRBV20-1; CDR3: CSARDVKRAYEQYF
J: TRBJ1-1; V: TRBV6-5; CDR3: CASSSPLVSGNEAFF
J: TRBJ2-1; V: TRBV27; CDR3: CASSSAGGLYNERFF
J: TRBJ1-2; V: TRBV6-1; CDR3: CASSDSGKDYGYTF
J: TRBJ2-7; V: TRBV5-5; CDR3: CASSLVGQATYEQYF
J: TRBJ1-6; V: TRBV6-5; CDR3: CASLPLRGSFNSPLHF
J: TRBJ2-1; V: TRBV5-1; CDR3: CASSVTSGGYNEQFF
J: TRBJ2-1; V: TRBV7-2; CDR3: CASSLASVLTSGRRNEQFF
J: TRBJ2-7; V: TRBV27; CDR3: CAGTGAYEQYF
J: TRBJ2-7; V: TRBV30; CDR3: CAWSVLSVTREQYF
J: TRBJ2-4; V: TRBV20-1; CDR3: CSARVVLKQYF
J: TRBJ2-7; V: TRBV28; CDR3: CASSFERVPYEQYF
J: TRBJ2-5; V: TRBV13; CDR3: CASSLLISPLQETQYF
J: TRBJ2-3; V: TRBV3-1; CDR3: CASSQGLAALTDTQYF